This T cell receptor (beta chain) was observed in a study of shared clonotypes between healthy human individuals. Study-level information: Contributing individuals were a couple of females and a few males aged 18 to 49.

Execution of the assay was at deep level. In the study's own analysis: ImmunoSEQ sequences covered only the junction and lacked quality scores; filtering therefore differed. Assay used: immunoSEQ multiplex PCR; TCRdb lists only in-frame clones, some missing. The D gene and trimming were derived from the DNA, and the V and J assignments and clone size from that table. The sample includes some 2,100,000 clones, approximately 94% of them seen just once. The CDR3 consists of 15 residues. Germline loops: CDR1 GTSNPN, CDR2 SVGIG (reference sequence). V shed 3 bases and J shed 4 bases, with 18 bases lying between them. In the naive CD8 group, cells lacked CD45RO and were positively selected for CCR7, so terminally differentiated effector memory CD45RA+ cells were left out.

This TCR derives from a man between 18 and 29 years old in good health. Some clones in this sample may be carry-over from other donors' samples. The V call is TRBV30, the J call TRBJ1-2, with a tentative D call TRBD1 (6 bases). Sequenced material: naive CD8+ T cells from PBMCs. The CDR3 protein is CAWRTGWNPIYGYTF. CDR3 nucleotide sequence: TGTGCCTGGAGGACAGGTTGGAATCCTATCTATGGCTACACCTTC.